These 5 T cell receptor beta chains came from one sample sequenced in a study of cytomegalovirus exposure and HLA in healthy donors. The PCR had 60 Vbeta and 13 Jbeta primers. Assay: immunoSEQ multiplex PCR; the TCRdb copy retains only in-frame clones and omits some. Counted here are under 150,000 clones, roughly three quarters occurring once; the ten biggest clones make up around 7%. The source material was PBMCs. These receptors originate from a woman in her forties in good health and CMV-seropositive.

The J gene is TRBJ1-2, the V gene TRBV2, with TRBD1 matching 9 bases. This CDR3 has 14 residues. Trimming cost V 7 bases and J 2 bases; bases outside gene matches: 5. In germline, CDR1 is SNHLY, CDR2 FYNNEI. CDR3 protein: CASKEQGANYGYTF. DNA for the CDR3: TGTGCCAGCAAAGAACAGGGGGCGAACTATGGCTACACCTTC.

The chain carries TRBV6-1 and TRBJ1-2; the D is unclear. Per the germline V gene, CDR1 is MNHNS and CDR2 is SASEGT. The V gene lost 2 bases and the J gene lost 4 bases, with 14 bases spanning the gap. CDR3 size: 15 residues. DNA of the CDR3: TGTGCCAGCAGTGAATCGATGGGAGCTGGCTATGGCTACACCTTC. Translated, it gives CASSESMGAGYGYTF.

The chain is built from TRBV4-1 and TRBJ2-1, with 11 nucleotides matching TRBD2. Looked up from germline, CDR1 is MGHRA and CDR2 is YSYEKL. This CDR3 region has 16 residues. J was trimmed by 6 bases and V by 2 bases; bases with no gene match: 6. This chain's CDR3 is CASSQLPSGGPNEQFF. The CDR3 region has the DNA TGCGCCAGCAGCCAATTGCCTAGCGGGGGGCCCAATGAGCAGTTCTTC.

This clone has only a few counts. CDR3 protein: CASTFAPGGSSTEAFF. CDR3 DNA sequence: TGTGCCAGCACGTTTGCTCCAGGGGGGTCGAGCACTGAAGCTTTCTTT. The V gene is TRBV12-1, the J gene TRBJ1-1; no DNA check was done on the table's D call, TRBD1. TRBV12-1 is labeled a pseudogene. This CDR3 contains 16 residues.

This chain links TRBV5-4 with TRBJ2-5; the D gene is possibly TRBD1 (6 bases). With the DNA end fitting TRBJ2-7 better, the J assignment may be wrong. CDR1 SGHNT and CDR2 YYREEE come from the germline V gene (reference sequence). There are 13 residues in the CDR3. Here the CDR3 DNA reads TGTGCCAGCAGCCCGACAGGTATCTACGAGCAGTACTTC. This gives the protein CASSPTGIYEQYF.